Listed below are T cell receptor beta chains from one sample, sequenced in a study of shared clonotypes between healthy human individuals. Sequencing was performed with immunoSEQ multiplex PCR; in TCRdb, only in-frame clones are kept and a portion is missing. The sample carries under 1 million clones, around 96% recorded once. Input material: naive CD8+ T cells sorted from blood. These receptors all stem from a man between 25 and 39 years old in good health. CDR3s include the opening cysteine and the closing phenylalanine or tryptophan. Each record gives: D gene, clone size, V gene, J gene, CDR3 protein, CDR3 DNA. A D gene is named only where the DNA matches it firmly. Clone sizes are given selectively: once, few, many, or a class where the clone is expanded.

.,.,TRBV7-9,TRBJ2-6,CASSSPPGTNVLTF,TGTGCCAGCAGCTCCCCCCCAGGGACCAACGTCCTGACTTTC
.,.,TRBV4-1,TRBJ2-1,CASSQPGLYNEQFF,TGCGCCAGCAGCCAACCCGGATTATACAATGAGCAGTTCTTC
TRBD1,.,TRBV7-9,TRBJ2-7,CASSSRGPPYEQYF,TGTGCCAGCAGCTCCAGGGGGCCACCTTACGAGCAGTACTTC
.,once,TRBV7-8,TRBJ2-1,CASSEIPSSSNEQFF,TGTGCCAGCAGCGAGATTCCCTCATCGAGCAATGAGCAGTTCTTC
.,.,TRBV4-3,TRBJ1-3,CASSQDGVNTIYF,TGCGCCAGCAGCCAAGATGGGGTAAACACCATATATTTT
TRBD1,.,TRBV5-6,TRBJ2-1,CASSRYLDRGINNEQFF,TGTGCCAGCAGCCGATACCTAGACAGGGGAATCAACAATGAGCAGTTCTTC
.,.,TRBV15,TRBJ2-2,CATSSRGGGELFF,TGTGCCACCAGCAGCAGGGGAGGCGGGGAGCTGTTTTTT
.,.,TRBV4-1,TRBJ1-2,CASSQKGGYTF,TGCGCCAGCAGCCAGAAGGGTGGCTACACCTTC
.,.,TRBV20-1,TRBJ2-7,CSARLGSEQYF,TGCAGTGCTCGACTAGGTAGCGAGCAGTACTTC
.,.,TRBV7-9,TRBJ2-5,CASSPRGPNQETQYF,TGTGCCAGCAGCCCTCGTGGACCCAACCAAGAGACCCAGTACTTC
.,.,TRBV6-5,TRBJ1-1,CASSYEGTEAFF,TGTGCCAGCAGTTACGAGGGAACTGAAGCTTTCTTT
TRBD2,.,TRBV7-2,TRBJ2-5,CASSLDPGLSSGRATQYF,TGTGCCAGCAGCTTAGACCCCGGTTTATCTAGCGGGCGGGCGACCCAGTACTTC
.,.,TRBV5-5,TRBJ1-3,CASSDVLAAGNTIYF,TGTGCCAGCAGCGACGTACTGGCTGCTGGAAACACCATATATTTT
.,.,TRBV2,TRBJ2-4,CAALAERSIQYF,TGTGCCGCCCTGGCGGAGCGGAGCATTCAGTACTTC
TRBD2,once,TRBV7-9,TRBJ2-7,CASSFRGGYEQYF,TGTGCCAGCAGCTTTCGGGGAGGGTACGAGCAGTACTTC
TRBD1,.,TRBV6-5,TRBJ1-1,CATLPADRGAAFF,TGTGCCACCCTGCCCGCGGACAGGGGGGCGGCTTTCTTT
TRBD1,once,TRBV7-8,TRBJ2-7,CASSPPGQGYEQYF,TGTGCCAGCAGCCCTCCGGGACAGGGATACGAGCAGTACTTC